These 31 T cell receptor beta chains came from one sample sequenced in a study of shared clonotypes between healthy human individuals. The protocol was immunoSEQ multiplex PCR, while the TCRdb copy is restricted to in-frame clones and leaves out a portion. The sample consists of about 1.9 million clones, 93% of them appearing once. Naive CD8 populations comprised CD45RO-negative cells positively selected for CCR7, excluding terminally differentiated effector memory CD45RA+ cells. The specimen was naive CD8+ T cells from PBMCs. The origin of the receptors is a young man in good health. Some clones in this sample may be carry-over from other donors' samples.

CDR3 DNA: TGTGCCAGCAGCGAACAGGATCGCACAGATACGCAGTATTTT. Translation gives CASSEQDRTDTQYF. The V and J genes are TRBV14 and TRBJ2-3, with D possibly matching TRBD1 (5 bases). The CDR3 runs to 14 residues. V lost 5 bases, J lost 1 base, and 10 bases lay in between. Germline V gene sequence: CDR1 SGHDN, CDR2 FVKESK.

As regards this clone: The same CDR3 is also encoded by other DNA sequences in this sample. The rearrangement uses TRBV19 and TRBJ2-7; 7 nucleotides match TRBD1. Trimming removed 5 bases from V and 3 bases from J; junction bases left unmatched: 4. Germline V gives CDR1 LNHDA, CDR2 SQIVND (reference sequence). CDR3 length: 13 residues. The CDR3 is CASSPRDSYEQYF. The CDR3 coding sequence is TGTGCCAGTAGTCCTAGGGACAGCTACGAGCAGTACTTC.

This clone was observed a single time. The chain has TRBV10-1 and TRBJ2-3; the D is unclear. Germline CDR1 is WNHNN and CDR2 is SYGVQD (reference sequence). This CDR3 is 13 amino acids long. V was clipped by 3 bases and J by 1 base, with 5 bases between them. The CDR3 coding sequence is TGCGCCAGCAGTGAAACAGGCACAGATACGCAGTATTTT. Its protein is CASSETGTDTQYF.

The chain employs TRBV7-6 and TRBJ1-5, with D tentatively TRBD1 (5 bases). Germline CDR1 SGHVS, CDR2 FNYEAQ. V lost 10 bases and J lost 7, with 17 bases in between. The CDR3 sequence is 13 residues long. The CDR3 coding sequence is TGTGCCACATCTAGGGGATTCCGGCAGCCCCAGCATTTT. Its translation is CATSRGFRQPQHF.

This sequence joins TRBV6-5 and TRBJ2-7, with TRBD2 matching over 8 bases. The CDR3 has 14 residues. CDR1 and CDR2 from the germline V gene are MNHEY and SVGAGI. V shed 6 bases and J 2 bases; nucleotides not matched to a gene: 6. The CDR3 DNA reads TGTGCCAGCAGCACGCGGCGGGGGGCCTACGAGCAGTACTTC. It encodes CASSTRRGAYEQYF.

J is TRBJ1-2 and V is TRBV2; a possible D gene is TRBD1 (5 bases). Germline assignment: CDR1 SNHLY and CDR2 FYNNEI. CDR3 length: 13 residues. The ends were cut back, 7 bases at V and 0 bases at J, with 9 bases in the middle. CDR3 sequence: CASITGSNYGYTF. CDR3 in DNA: TGTGCCAGCATTACAGGCTCTAACTATGGCTACACCTTC.

The genes are TRBV28 and TRBJ2-7, with 9 bases aligning to TRBD1. Germline assignment: CDR1 MDHEN and CDR2 SYDVKM. V lost 5 bases, J lost 4 bases, and 12 bases stayed unmatched. The CDR3 is made up of 16 amino acids. CDR3 region: CASSVTTGTGHYEQYF. In nucleotides, the CDR3 is TGTGCCAGCAGTGTAACAACCGGGACAGGGCATTACGAGCAGTACTTC.

The rearrangement links TRBV5-1 to TRBJ2-3, with D possibly being TRBD1 (6 bases). Germline V CDR1 and CDR2: SGHRS, YFSETQ. This CDR3 region has 15 residues. Trimming removed 0 bases at V and 4 bases at J, with 12 bases between. The CDR3 nucleotides are TGCGCCAGCAGCTTGGGGTACAGGGTGGCAGATACGCAGTATTTT. Its protein is CASSLGYRVADTQYF.

The chain recombines TRBV29-1 with TRBJ2-1; 9 bases are a match to TRBD2. The V and J ends lost 6 bases and 8 bases, in that order; junction bases with no gene match: 8. In germline, CDR1 is SQVTM, CDR2 ANQGSEA. The CDR3 has 13 amino acids. CDR3 region: CSVSGTSLYEQFF. CDR3 in DNA: TGCAGCGTATCTGGGACTAGCTTATATGAGCAGTTCTTC.

This clone was counted a single time. The rearrangement uses TRBV6-1 and TRBJ2-1; 8 bases agree with TRBD1. V dropped 2 bases and J dropped 9; count of bases not matched to a gene: 9. The CDR3 sequence is 15 residues long. Germline CDR1 and CDR2: MNHNS and SASEGT. DNA for the CDR3: TGTGCCAGCAGTGAATGGAGGACAGGGAGGAGTGAGCAGTTCTTC. It encodes CASSEWRTGRSEQFF.

The genes are TRBV19 and TRBJ2-4, with TRBD2 as a possible D gene (5 bases). Germline CDR1 and CDR2: LNHDA and SQIVND (reference sequence). The CDR3 extends over 15 amino acids. The V end lost 6 bases, the J end lost 0 bases, and 12 bases lay between the germline ends. In nucleotides, the CDR3 is TGTGCCAGTAGGTTCGGGGAGTCAGCCAAAAACATTCAGTACTTC. The encoded protein is CASRFGESAKNIQYF.

The gene calls are TRBV30 and TRBJ1-6; D gene uncertain. The germline V gene has CDR1 GTSNPN and CDR2 SVGIG (reference sequence). CDR3 size: 12 residues. V was clipped by 1 base and J by 7 bases, with 5 bases between them. As DNA, the CDR3 is TGTGCCTGGAGTGAGGGAAATTCACCCCTCCACTTT. As protein: CAWSEGNSPLHF.

This clone showed up just once. The CDR3 DNA is TGTGCCAGCAGTTACTCGAGGACAGGGGTCGAAGGCTACACCTTC. As protein: CASSYSRTGVEGYTF. V and J are TRBV6-6 and TRBJ1-2, with TRBD1 matching over 9 bases. V trimming: 0 bases; J trimming: 8 bases; junction bases outside the gene matches: 7. The CDR3 is made up of 15 amino acids. The germline V gene encodes CDR1 MNHNY and CDR2 SVGAGI (reference sequence).

The V and J genes are TRBV28 and TRBJ2-1; 15 nucleotides line up with TRBD2. CDR1 is MDHEN, CDR2 SYDVKM, per germline. Germline trimming cut 6 bases from V and 10 bases from J; bases unmatched to any gene: 10. The CDR3 loop spans 16 amino acids. The chain's CDR3 is CASSQGLAGGPKEQFF. The CDR3 nucleotides read TGTGCCAGCAGCCAAGGACTAGCGGGAGGGCCGAAAGAGCAGTTCTTC.

The genes are TRBV6-1 and TRBJ1-3; TRBD1 might be the D (5 bases). Germline V gene data show CDR1 as MNHNS and CDR2 as SASEGT. This CDR3 comprises 17 residues. V gave up 2 bases and J gave up 4 bases, with 18 bases separating them. In DNA form, the CDR3 reads TGTGCCAGCAGTGAAAATGAGGTCAGGGAAGTAGGAAACACCATATATTTT. Translating it yields CASSENEVREVGNTIYF.

CDR3: CASSVGAGIRYEQYF. The CDR3 coding sequence is TGTGCCAGCAGCGTAGGGGCAGGGATTAGGTACGAGCAGTACTTC. The rearrangement uses TRBV9 and TRBJ2-7, with D tentatively TRBD1 (5 bases). Germline V gene lookup returns CDR1 SGDLS and CDR2 YYNGEE. Trimming removed 0 bases at V and 4 bases at J, with 14 bases between. This CDR3 is 15 amino acids long. The full variable domain, completed using reference TRBV9 and TRBJ2-7, is DSGVTQTPKHLITATGQRVTLRCSPRSGDLSVYWYQQSLDQGLQFLIQYYNGEERAKGNILERFSAQQFPDLHSELNLSSLELGDSALYFCASSVGAGIRYEQYFGPGTRLTVT.

The chain uses TRBV28 and TRBJ2-5; D is unresolved. Germline V CDR1 and CDR2: MDHEN, SYDVKM. This CDR3 is 15 amino acids long. V was pared by 6 bases and J by 5 bases, with 19 bases between. In nucleotides, the CDR3 is TGTGCCAGCAGCCATGACCTCGATTTGTCGGAGACCCAGTACTTC. Translated: CASSHDLDLSETQYF. The full variable domain, rest sourced from reference TRBV28 and TRBJ2-5, is DVKVTQSSRYLVKRTGEKVFLECVQDMDHENMFWYRQDPGLGLRLIYFSYDVKMKEKGDIPEGYSVSREKKERFSLILESASTNQTSMYLCASSHDLDLSETQYFGPGTRLLVL.

This clone was recorded only once. This chain joins TRBV14 and TRBJ2-7, with D perhaps matching TRBD1 (6 bases). In germline, CDR1 is SGHDN, CDR2 FVKESK. Trimming took off 6 bases at V and 1 base at J, with 10 bases between the two ends. The CDR3 is 13 residues long. The CDR3 nucleotides read TGTGCCAGCAGACCGGACAGTTCCTACGAGCAGTACTTC. It specifies CASRPDSSYEQYF.

The chain links TRBV2 to TRBJ2-7; 7 nucleotides match TRBD1. Trimming took 1 base from V and 5 from J; bases not matched to a gene: 8. This CDR3 region has 15 residues. The V gene's germline CDR1 is SNHLY and CDR2 FYNNEI. CDR3 protein: CASSEGDQGVDEQYF. In DNA, the CDR3 is TGTGCCAGCAGTGAAGGGGATCAGGGGGTGGACGAGCAGTACTTC.

The chain has TRBV29-1 and TRBJ2-5; 10 positions agree with TRBD1. The CDR3 has 14 residues. The germline V gene encodes CDR1 SQVTM and CDR2 ANQGSEA. The junction had 6 bases not matched to a gene; V was cut back by 5 bases and J by 3 bases. The CDR3, as DNA: TGCAGCGTTTGGGGGGGGACAGGGGAAGAGACCCAGTACTTC. Amino acids: CSVWGGTGEETQYF.

The chain has TRBV15 and TRBJ2-2; D gene unclear. The length of the CDR3 is 17 residues. From germline, CDR1 is LNHNV and CDR2 YYDKDF (reference sequence). The ends were cut back, 0 bases at V and 0 bases at J, with 11 bases in the middle. DNA for the CDR3: TGTGCCACCAGCAGAGATTGGAATACTCCGAACACCGGGGAGCTGTTTTTT. Protein product: CATSRDWNTPNTGELFF.

V is TRBV9 and J is TRBJ2-7, with a tentative D call TRBD2 (5 bases). The V end was cut by 3 bases, the J end by 6 bases, with 10 bases between. The CDR3 runs to 12 residues. CDR1 and CDR2 from the germline V gene are SGDLS and YYNGEE. As DNA, the CDR3 is TGTGCCAGCAGCGCTCCTGAGGGCGAGCAGTACTTC. Amino acid sequence: CASSAPEGEQYF.

The V and J genes are TRBV7-3 and TRBJ2-5, with D perhaps TRBD1 (5 bases). Germline V lookup: CDR1 SGHTA, CDR2 FQGTGA. The CDR3 has 15 residues. The V gene lost 0 bases and the J gene lost 2 bases, with 10 bases spanning the gap. The CDR3 nucleotides are TGTGCCAGCAGCTTAACTGGGGCAGATCAAGAGACCCAGTACTTC. Protein product: CASSLTGADQETQYF.

The rearrangement joins TRBV7-9 to TRBJ2-2, with 9 bases aligning to TRBD1. Germline V gene data show CDR1 as SEHNR and CDR2 as FQNEAQ (reference sequence). The CDR3 length is 17 residues. V trimming: 6 bases; J trimming: 6 bases; junction bases outside the gene matches: 14. The CDR3 nucleotides read TGTGCCAGCAGACTCCCAGCGGGGACAGGGCCCGCCGGGGAGCTGTTTTTT. Its translation is CASRLPAGTGPAGELFF. Complete variable domain (other parts from reference TRBV7-9 and TRBJ2-2): DTGVSQNPRHKITKRGQNVTFRCDPISEHNRLYWYRQTLGQGPEFLTYFQNEAQLEKSRLLSDRFSAERPKGSFSTLEIQRTEQGDSAMYLCASRLPAGTGPAGELFFGEGSRLTVL.

This rearrangement joins TRBV29-1 to TRBJ2-3; no firm D call. This CDR3 is built from 13 residues. V was shortened by 3 bases and J by 6 bases, with 13 bases between the two germline ends. CDR1 is SQVTM and CDR2 is ANQGSEA in the germline V gene. CDR3 DNA sequence: TGCAGCGTTGATGACCGGTTGGTGGATACGCAGTATTTT. Translated: CSVDDRLVDTQYF.

The chain uses TRBV9 and TRBJ1-3; D is uncertain. Germline CDR1 SGDLS, CDR2 YYNGEE. The V end lost 0 bases, the J end lost 0 bases, and 10 bases lay between the germline ends. The CDR3 is 16 amino acids. The CDR3 region is CASSVEGLTSGNTIYF. DNA for the CDR3: TGTGCCAGCAGCGTAGAGGGTCTAACCTCTGGAAACACCATATATTTT.

The gene calls are TRBV7-2 and TRBJ1-1; D perhaps matches TRBD1 (6 bases). This CDR3 region has 16 residues. The germline gives CDR1 SGHTA, CDR2 FQGNSA. V shed 5 bases and J shed 10 bases, with 26 bases lying between them. CDR3 sequence (DNA): TGTGCCAGCAGCCCGTACGGGTCGGGGGGCGCGTTGGGAGCTTTCTTT. Protein: CASSPYGSGGALGAFF.

This clone appeared a single time. This rearrangement joins TRBV9 to TRBJ1-1, with TRBD1 as a possible D gene (5 bases). The CDR3 consists of 19 residues. The germline V and J ends were trimmed by 4 bases and 4 bases, with 29 bases remaining between them. CDR1 is SGDLS and CDR2 is YYNGEE in the germline V gene. CDR3 sequence (DNA): TGTGCCAGCAGCCCCCGTACCTCGACAGCTCCCCGACGGGCCACTGAAGCTTTCTTT. The encoded protein is CASSPRTSTAPRRATEAFF. Drawing the rest from reference TRBV9 and TRBJ1-1, the complete variable domain is DSGVTQTPKHLITATGQRVTLRCSPRSGDLSVYWYQQSLDQGLQFLIQYYNGEERAKGNILERFSAQQFPDLHSELNLSSLELGDSALYFCASSPRTSTAPRRATEAFFGQGTRLTVV.

The genes are TRBV7-9 and TRBJ2-2; tentative D call: TRBD1 (6 bases). V was clipped by 5 bases and J by 10 bases, with 20 bases between them. This CDR3 is built from 15 residues. The V gene's germline CDR1 is SEHNR and CDR2 FQNEAQ (reference sequence). CDR3 DNA: TGTGCCAGCAGCGCCCGGACAGCTACCCAACAGGAGCTGTTTTTT. This translates into CASSARTATQQELFF.

V is TRBV6-6 and J is TRBJ2-7; D call uncertain. V dropped 0 bases and J dropped 3 bases, with 6 bases sitting between them. CDR3 size: 13 residues. In germline, CDR1 is MNHNY, CDR2 SVGAGI (reference sequence). The CDR3 is CASSYSSVYEQYF. Here the CDR3 DNA reads TGTGCCAGCAGTTACTCGTCAGTCTACGAGCAGTACTTC.

This clone was seen a handful of times. This chain connects TRBV6-1 to TRBJ1-1, with D unclear. V was cut by 6 bases and J by 0 bases, with 11 bases left in between. The CDR3 extends over 14 amino acids. In germline, CDR1 is MNHNS, CDR2 SASEGT. Written as DNA, the CDR3 is TGTGCCAGCAGGAAACAGAAGATGAACACTGAAGCTTTCTTT. Its protein is CASRKQKMNTEAFF.